These 20 T cell receptor beta chains share one sample of origin, sequenced in a study of chemoradiotherapy in HPV16-positive cancers. The method was immunoSEQ multiplex PCR; TCRdb's version includes in-frame clones alone and lacks a portion of them. Of approximately 8,400 clones in the sample, more than 75% are singletons; the top ten hold 1.9%. The sample was collected from a patient who underwent chemoradiotherapy. These TCRs come from a human donor with HPV-associated anogenital cancer.

This chain joins TRBV27 and TRBJ2-2; D possibly matches TRBD1 or TRBD2 (5 bases each). Germline CDR1 and CDR2: MNHEY and SMNVEV (reference sequence). Trimming shortened V by 6 bases and J by 8 bases, and 16 bases separated the two germline ends. The CDR3 loop spans 14 amino acids. CDR3 sequence: CASRHRDPRGELFF. CDR3 DNA sequence: TGTGCCAGCAGGCACCGGGACCCCCGGGGGGAGCTGTTTTTT.

The gene calls are TRBV5-5 and TRBJ1-6; D gene unclear. Germline V gene data show CDR1 as SGHKS and CDR2 as YYEKEE (reference sequence). V was trimmed by 0 bases and J by 5 bases, leaving 9 bases between them. This CDR3 spans 15 amino acids. The CDR3 region is CASSLGTPDNSPLHF. As DNA, the CDR3 is TGTGCCAGCAGCTTGGGGACTCCTGATAATTCACCCCTCCACTTT.

The rearrangement joins TRBV9 to TRBJ2-1; D possibly corresponds to TRBD2 (6 bases). The germline gives CDR1 SGDLS, CDR2 YYNGEE. Trimming pared 0 bases from V and 8 bases from J, leaving 15 bases between. The CDR3 has 15 residues. The CDR3: CASSVGASDGDEQFF. The CDR3 DNA follows: TGTGCCAGCAGCGTAGGGGCTAGCGATGGCGATGAGCAGTTCTTC.

The V gene is TRBV7-6, the J gene TRBJ2-7; D is perhaps TRBD2 (5 bases). Trimming stripped 5 bases from V and 6 bases from J, with 23 bases between. Germline V lookup: CDR1 SGHVS, CDR2 FNYEAQ. CDR3 length: 16 residues. CDR3 amino acids: CASSPQSPHTSGEQYF. The CDR3 region has the DNA TGTGCCAGCAGCCCCCAATCCCCGCACACTAGTGGCGAGCAGTACTTC. Together with reference TRBV7-6 and TRBJ2-7, the CDR3 gives the full variable domain: GAGVSQSPRYKVTKRGQDVALRCDPISGHVSLYWYRQALGQGPEFLTYFNYEAQQDKSGLPNDRFSAERPEGSISTLTIQRTEQRDSAMYRCASSPQSPHTSGEQYFGPGTRLTVT.

The V and J genes are TRBV27 and TRBJ1-6; D gene ambiguous. Trimming took 4 bases from V and 6 from J, leaving 10 bases between them. The germline gives CDR1 MNHEY, CDR2 SMNVEV (reference sequence). The CDR3 contains 14 residues. CDR3 in DNA: TGTGCCAGCAGTTCTTCCCGTTTTAATTCACCCCTCCACTTT. This translates into CASSSSRFNSPLHF.

The gene calls are TRBV5-4 and TRBJ2-3; 8 bases are a match to TRBD2. V lost 4 bases to trimming and J lost 0 bases; unmatched junction nucleotides: 4. The CDR3 extends over 15 amino acids. CDR1 is SGHNT, CDR2 YYREEE, per germline (reference sequence). The CDR3, as DNA: TGTGCCAGCAGCCCCGGGGGGGGTAGCACAGATACGCAGTATTTT. As protein: CASSPGGGSTDTQYF. Filled out from reference TRBV5-4 and TRBJ2-3, the complete variable domain reads ETGVTQSPTHLIKTRGQQVTLRCSSQSGHNTVSWYQQALGQGPQFIFQYYREEENGRGNFPPRFSGLQFPNYSSELNVNALELDDSALYLCASSPGGGSTDTQYFGPGTRLTVL.

V gene TRBV29-1 combines with J gene TRBJ1-2; 8 bases fit TRBD1. CDR1 and CDR2 (germline): SQVTM, ANQGSEA. The V segment lost 4 bases and the J segment 5 bases; nucleotides outside the gene matches: 3. There are 12 residues in the CDR3. This CDR3 reads CSVVRQGYGYTF. Here the CDR3 DNA reads TGCAGCGTTGTAAGACAGGGGTATGGCTACACCTTC.

The chain is built from TRBV7-2 and TRBJ1-1; D remains unclear. Germline values: CDR1 SGHTA, CDR2 FQGNSA. The CDR3 extends over 15 amino acids. V dropped 2 bases and J dropped 1 base, with 11 bases sitting between them. The CDR3 nucleotides are TGTGCCAGCAGCTTATCATTGGCAGGGAACACTGAAGCTTTCTTT. It translates to CASSLSLAGNTEAFF.

This chain joins TRBV5-1 and TRBJ1-6; D remains unclear. Germline values: CDR1 SGHRS, CDR2 YFSETQ. This CDR3 is built from 14 residues. The V gene lost 4 bases and the J gene lost 8 bases, with 13 bases spanning the gap. This CDR3 is CASSPGRGDSPLHF. The CDR3 coding sequence is TGCGCCAGCAGCCCAGGACGGGGAGATTCACCCCTCCACTTT.

This clone showed up just once. The chain links TRBV7-2 to TRBJ2-5; D gene unclear. CDR1 and CDR2 (germline): SGHTA, FQGNSA. Trimming shortened V by 0 bases and J by 8 bases, and 7 bases separated the two germline ends. The CDR3 sequence is 12 residues long. The chain's CDR3 is CASSLAHPTQYF. In DNA form, the CDR3 reads TGTGCCAGCAGCTTAGCTCACCCAACCCAGTACTTC.

The gene calls are TRBV28 and TRBJ2-7, with D unclear. Germline assignment: CDR1 MDHEN and CDR2 SYDVKM. Trimming took 3 bases from V and 4 from J, leaving 7 bases between them. The CDR3 spans 12 residues. CDR3 loop: CASSFSAYEQYF. The CDR3, as DNA: TGTGCCAGCAGTTTTTCCGCTTACGAGCAGTACTTC.

In its sample, this clone was seen a few times. The V gene is TRBV7-2, the J gene TRBJ1-5; TRBD1 matches at 9 bases. V lost 1 base, J lost 6 bases, and 10 bases stayed unmatched. This CDR3 has 17 residues. Germline lookup yields CDR1 SGHTA and CDR2 FQGNSA. This chain's CDR3 is CASSLVAGQGEGQPQHF. CDR3 DNA: TGTGCCAGCAGCTTAGTAGCGGGACAGGGTGAGGGTCAGCCCCAGCATTTT.

The chain is built from TRBV7-6 and TRBJ1-1, with D perhaps matching TRBD1 (5 bases). Germline V gene data show CDR1 as SGHVS and CDR2 as FNYEAQ. The CDR3 length is 14 residues. V lost 2 bases, J lost 1 base, and 8 bases lay in between. Here the CDR3 reads CASSLLGQNTEAFF. CDR3 coding DNA: TGTGCCAGCAGCTTACTCGGACAGAACACTGAAGCTTTCTTT.

This clone has just one count. V is TRBV4-3 and J is TRBJ2-3, with 7 bases aligning to TRBD2. Trimming cost V 0 bases and J 7 bases; bases outside gene matches: 13. Germline values: CDR1 LGHNA, CDR2 YSLEER. The CDR3 spans 17 residues. The CDR3: CASSQDWGEGLRNTQYF. The CDR3 DNA is TGCGCCAGCAGCCAAGATTGGGGGGAGGGCCTGAGAAATACGCAGTATTTT.

This chain connects TRBV4-2 to TRBJ2-7; 8 nucleotides align to TRBD1. Germline loops: CDR1 LGHNA, CDR2 YNFKEQ. CDR3 length: 15 residues. After removal of 3 bases from V and 3 bases from J, the junction contained 7 bases not matched to a gene. The chain's CDR3 is CASSHTGTGRYEQYF. The CDR3 nucleotides read TGTGCCAGCAGCCATACCGGGACAGGTCGCTACGAGCAGTACTTC.

The table lists this clone with a few counts. The chain is built from TRBV11-2 and TRBJ1-6, with a weak D call TRBD1 (5 bases). Deletions cut 5 bases from V and 0 bases from J, with 17 bases between. Germline values: CDR1 SGHAT, CDR2 FQNNGV. This CDR3 has 18 residues. The CDR3 sequence: CASSPGGTGTSYNSPLHF. The CDR3 DNA sequence: TGTGCCAGCAGCCCGGGGGGAACCGGGACCTCCTATAATTCACCCCTCCACTTT.

The rearrangement uses TRBV11-2 and TRBJ1-4; D may be TRBD1 (6 bases). V was trimmed by 3 bases and J by 17 bases, leaving 19 bases between them. The CDR3 has 13 amino acids. CDR1 and CDR2 (germline): SGHAT, FQNNGV. CDR3 nucleotides: TGTGCCAGCAGCTTCTCACAGGGTCAAATAGGATTTTTT. This codes for CASSFSQGQIGFF.

The V call is TRBV7-9, the J call TRBJ2-2; TRBD2 matches 8 bases. V lost 0 bases and J lost 4; bases outside the gene matches: 10. The CDR3 is 18 amino acids. Germline values: CDR1 SEHNR, CDR2 FQNEAQ (reference sequence). DNA for the CDR3: TGTGCCAGCAGCTTAGCTTTTGCGGGGGGCCGTCGCACCGGGGAGCTGTTTTTT. It specifies CASSLAFAGGRRTGELFF.

V is TRBV19 and J is TRBJ1-6, with 7 bases fitting TRBD1. Per germline, CDR1 LNHDA and CDR2 SQIVND (reference sequence). The junction had 6 bases not matched to a gene; V was cut back by 2 bases and J by 11 bases. This CDR3 spans 14 amino acids. CDR3 sequence (DNA): TGTGCCAGTAGTATATCCGACAGGGACCCACCCCTCCACTTT. This sequence encodes CASSISDRDPPLHF.

The chain has TRBV12-5 and TRBJ2-5; TRBD2 is a possible D gene (7 bases). Germline CDR1 is LGHNT and CDR2 is FRNRAP. Between the trimmed V and J ends, which lost 1 base and 4 bases, there was a span of 16 bases. The CDR3 is 16 residues long. The CDR3 protein is CASGLGPRGGAETQYF. The CDR3 DNA follows: TGTGCTAGTGGTTTGGGGCCCCGAGGGGGGGCAGAGACCCAGTACTTC. Full variable domain (rest looked up from reference TRBV12-5 and TRBJ2-5): DARVTQTPRHKVTEMGQEVTMRCQPILGHNTVFWYRQTMMQGLELLAYFRNRAPLDDSGMPKDRFSAEMPDATLATLKIQPSEPRDSAVYFCASGLGPRGGAETQYFGPGTRLLVL.